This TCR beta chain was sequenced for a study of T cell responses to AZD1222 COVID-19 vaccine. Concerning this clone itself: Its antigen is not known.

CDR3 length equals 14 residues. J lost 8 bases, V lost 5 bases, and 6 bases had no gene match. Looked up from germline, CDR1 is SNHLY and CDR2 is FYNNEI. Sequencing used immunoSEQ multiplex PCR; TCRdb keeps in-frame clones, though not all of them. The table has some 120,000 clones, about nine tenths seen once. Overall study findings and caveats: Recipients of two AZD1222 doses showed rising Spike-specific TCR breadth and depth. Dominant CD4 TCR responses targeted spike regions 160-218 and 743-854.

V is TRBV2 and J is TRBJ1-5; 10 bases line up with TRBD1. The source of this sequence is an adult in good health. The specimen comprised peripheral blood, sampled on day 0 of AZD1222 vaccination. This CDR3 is CASSLTGGREPQHF. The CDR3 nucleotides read TGTGCCAGCAGTTTGACAGGGGGCAGGGAGCCCCAGCATTTT.